What follows is one T cell receptor (beta chain) and its context. Its antigen is not known. The entry originates in a study of radiation and T cells in renal cell carcinoma. Study-wide results and limits: In blood, top tumor clones expanded by 2 weeks, shrinking by 4.

This table comes from immunoSEQ multiplex PCR, and its TCRdb copy is limited to in-frame clones, with some not included. The sample contains around 74,000 clones, 83% of which appear only once. Noted time point: blood 4 weeks post-SBRT, at nephrectomy. The treatment: 15 Gy SBRT to primary tumor, nephrectomy 4 weeks later. Nephrectomy followed 15 Gy stereotactic body radiation by 4 weeks. The CDR3 contains 12 residues. Looked up from germline, CDR1 is MNHNY and CDR2 is SVGAGI (reference sequence). Unmatched junction bases numbered 1, after V lost 4 bases and J lost 4 bases. The source material was blood, sampled from a patient whose treatment included radiotherapy and nephrectomy. This chain links TRBV6-6 with TRBJ2-7; 7 nucleotides agree with TRBD2. The clonotype was recovered from a woman aged 60 to 75 with renal cell carcinoma. The CDR3: CASSSGLYEQYF. CDR3 coding DNA: TGTGCCAGCAGTTCGGGACTATACGAGCAGTACTTC.